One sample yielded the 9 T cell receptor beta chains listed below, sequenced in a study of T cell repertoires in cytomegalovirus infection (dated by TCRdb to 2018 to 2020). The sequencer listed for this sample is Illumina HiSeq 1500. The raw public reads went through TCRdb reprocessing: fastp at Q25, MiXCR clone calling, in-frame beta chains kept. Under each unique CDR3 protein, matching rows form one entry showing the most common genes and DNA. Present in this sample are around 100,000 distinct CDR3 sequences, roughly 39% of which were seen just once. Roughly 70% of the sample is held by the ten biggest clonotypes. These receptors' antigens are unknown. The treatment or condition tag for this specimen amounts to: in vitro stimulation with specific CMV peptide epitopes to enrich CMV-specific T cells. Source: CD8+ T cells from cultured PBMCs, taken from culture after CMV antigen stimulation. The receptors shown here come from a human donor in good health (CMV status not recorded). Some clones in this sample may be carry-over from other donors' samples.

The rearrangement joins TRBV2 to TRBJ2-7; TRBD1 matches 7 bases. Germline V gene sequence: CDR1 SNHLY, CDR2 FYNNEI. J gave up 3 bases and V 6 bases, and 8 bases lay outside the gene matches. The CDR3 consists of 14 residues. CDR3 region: CASRLQGSGYEQYF. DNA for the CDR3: TGTGCCAGCAGACTACAGGGGAGCGGCTACGAGCAGTACTTC.

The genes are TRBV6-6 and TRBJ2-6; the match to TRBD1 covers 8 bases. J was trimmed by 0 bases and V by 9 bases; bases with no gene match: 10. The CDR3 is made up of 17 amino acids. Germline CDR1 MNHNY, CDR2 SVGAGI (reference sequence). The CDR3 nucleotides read TGTGCCAGTAAACCGGGACAGGAACTCTCTGGGGCCAACGTCCTGACTTTC. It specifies CASKPGQELSGANVLTF.

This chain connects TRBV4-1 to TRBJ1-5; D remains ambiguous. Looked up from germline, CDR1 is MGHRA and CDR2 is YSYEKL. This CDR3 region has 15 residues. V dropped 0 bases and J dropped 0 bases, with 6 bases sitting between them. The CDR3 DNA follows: TGCGCCAGCAGCCAAGAAGTGAATAGCAATCAGCCCCAGCATTTT. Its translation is CASSQEVNSNQPQHF.

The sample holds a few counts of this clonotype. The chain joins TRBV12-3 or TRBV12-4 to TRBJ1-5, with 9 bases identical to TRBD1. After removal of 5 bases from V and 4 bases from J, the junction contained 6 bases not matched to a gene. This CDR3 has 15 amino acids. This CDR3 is CASSEWGQGNQPQHF. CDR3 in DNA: TGTGCCAGCAGTGAATGGGGACAGGGTAATCAGCCCCAGCATTTT.

CDR3 residues: CASRGGDTQYF. The CDR3 DNA follows: TGTGCCAGCCGCGGCGGAGATACGCAGTATTTT. The chain combines TRBV28 with TRBJ2-3, with D uncertain. The CDR3 is 11 residues long. With 8 bases removed from V and 5 bases from J, the gap between germline ends came to 8 bases. Germline lookup yields CDR1 MDHEN and CDR2 SYDVKM.

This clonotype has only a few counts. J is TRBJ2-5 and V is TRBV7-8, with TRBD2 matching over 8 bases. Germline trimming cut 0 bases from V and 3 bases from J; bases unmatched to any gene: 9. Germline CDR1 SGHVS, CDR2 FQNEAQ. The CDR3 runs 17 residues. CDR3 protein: CASSLALIGGAEETQYF. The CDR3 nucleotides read TGTGCCAGCAGCTTAGCGCTTATCGGGGGGGCCGAAGAGACCCAGTACTTC.

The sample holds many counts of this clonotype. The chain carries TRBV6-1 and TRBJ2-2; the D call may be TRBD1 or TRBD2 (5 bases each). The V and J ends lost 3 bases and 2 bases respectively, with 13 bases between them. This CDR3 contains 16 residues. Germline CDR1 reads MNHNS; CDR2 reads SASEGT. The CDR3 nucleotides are TGTGCCAGCAGTGACGGGGCACAGCTAAACACCGGGGAGCTGTTTTTT. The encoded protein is CASSDGAQLNTGELFF.

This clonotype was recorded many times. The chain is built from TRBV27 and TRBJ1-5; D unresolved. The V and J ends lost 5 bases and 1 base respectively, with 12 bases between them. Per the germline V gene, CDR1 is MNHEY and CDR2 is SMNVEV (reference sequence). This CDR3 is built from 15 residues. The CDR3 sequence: CASSPSVTSNQPQHF. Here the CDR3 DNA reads TGTGCCAGCAGTCCTAGTGTCACCAGCAATCAGCCCCAGCATTTT.

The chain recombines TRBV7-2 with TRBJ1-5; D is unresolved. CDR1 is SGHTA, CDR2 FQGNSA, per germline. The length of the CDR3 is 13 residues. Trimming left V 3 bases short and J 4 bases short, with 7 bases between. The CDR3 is CASSFDLNQPQHF. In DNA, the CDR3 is TGTGCCAGCAGCTTCGACCTTAATCAGCCCCAGCATTTT.